This T cell receptor beta chain emerged from a study of T cell responses to AZD1222 COVID-19 vaccine. Whole-study results and caveats: Unmutated variant regions are reportedly the target of nearly half of TCRs that are spike-specific.

Pooled in the analysis were second doses at about 4 or about 12 weeks. Comment on this clone: Its antigen is currently unknown.

Clones were read by immunoSEQ multiplex PCR, and TCRdb kept only the in-frame ones, dropping some. The sample includes 20,000 to 30,000 clones, roughly 91% of them seen just once. Per the germline V gene, CDR1 is LNHDA and CDR2 is SQIVND (reference sequence). The CDR3 is 17 amino acids. The V end was cut by 2 bases, the J end by 3 bases, with 17 bases between. The source was peripheral blood, collected 28 days after the second AZD1222 dose. J is TRBJ1-5 and V is TRBV19, with D perhaps TRBD1 (6 bases). The receptor was derived from an adult who received the AZD1222 COVID-19 vaccine. The DNA for the CDR3 is TGTGCCAGTAGTATAAAGGGCACAGGGAAGTACAATCAGCCCCAGCATTTT. Its translation: CASSIKGTGKYNQPQHF.